This entry lists 28 T cell receptor beta chains sequenced from one sample in a study of beta chain features in type 1 diabetes. cDNA synthesis used the whole RNA isolate, giving expressed TCRB sequences. Using immunoSEQ multiplex PCR, the repertoire was profiled, and TCRdb retains in-frame clones only, with some absent. Among over 300,000 clones, approximately 8.2% were seen once, and the ten largest hold approximately 0.44%. The sample comprised central memory CD4+ T cells from blood. These receptor sequences come from a young woman in good health.

The rearrangement uses TRBV29-1 and TRBJ2-3, with D perhaps TRBD1 (6 bases). Germline V gives CDR1 SQVTM, CDR2 ANQGSEA. The CDR3 sequence is 14 residues long. V was cut by 5 bases and J by 2 bases, with 14 bases left in between. The CDR3 nucleotides read TGCAGCGTTCGGGCCGGGACAACCACAGATACGCAGTATTTT. This encodes CSVRAGTTTDTQYF.

This chain links TRBV29-1 with TRBJ2-3; the D is unclear. The CDR3 has 14 amino acids. Looked up from germline, CDR1 is SQVTM and CDR2 is ANQGSEA. Trimming cost V 1 base and J 6 bases, with 14 bases left between them. CDR3 bases: TGCAGCGTTGAAGGCCCCGGTTCGGAGGATACGCAGTATTTT. Residues: CSVEGPGSEDTQYF.

This clone was found a few times. The J gene is TRBJ2-2, the V gene TRBV7-9; no firm D call. Trimming cost V 5 bases and J 0 bases, with 13 bases left between them. Germline V lookup: CDR1 SEHNR, CDR2 FQNEAQ (reference sequence). The CDR3 is 16 amino acids. DNA for the CDR3: TGTGCCAGCAGCGGGCTTGGCACGGCGAACACCGGGGAGCTGTTTTTT. Amino acids: CASSGLGTANTGELFF. Variable domain in full (rest from reference TRBV7-9 and TRBJ2-2): DTGVSQNPRHKITKRGQNVTFRCDPISEHNRLYWYRQTLGQGPEFLTYFQNEAQLEKSRLLSDRFSAERPKGSFSTLEIQRTEQGDSAMYLCASSGLGTANTGELFFGEGSRLTVL.

This chain joins TRBV27 and TRBJ1-5; the D gene is possibly TRBD1 (5 bases). V was cut by 3 bases and J by 8 bases, with 11 bases left in between. The CDR3 has 13 residues. Germline-derived CDR1 and CDR2 are MNHEY and SMNVEV (reference sequence). This CDR3 is CASSFRDGEPQHF. Written as DNA, the CDR3 is TGTGCCAGCAGTTTCAGGGATGGAGAGCCCCAGCATTTT.

This clone has only a few counts. V usage is TRBV9 and J usage is TRBJ2-2; TRBD2 is a possible D gene (5 bases). The CDR3 consists of 16 residues. Germline CDR1 SGDLS, CDR2 YYNGEE. V shed 1 base and J shed 0 bases, with 10 bases lying between them. In DNA, the CDR3 is TGTGCCAGCAGCGTATCTCCGGGGTCGAACACCGGGGAGCTGTTTTTT. Amino acids: CASSVSPGSNTGELFF. Filled out from reference TRBV9 and TRBJ2-2, the complete variable domain reads DSGVTQTPKHLITATGQRVTLRCSPRSGDLSVYWYQQSLDQGLQFLIQYYNGEERAKGNILERFSAQQFPDLHSELNLSSLELGDSALYFCASSVSPGSNTGELFFGEGSRLTVL.

The chain links TRBV13 to TRBJ2-5; D unclear. There are 14 residues in the CDR3. Deletions cut 4 bases from V and 2 bases from J, with 11 bases between. Germline values: CDR1 PRHDT, CDR2 FYEKMQ (reference sequence). CDR3 in DNA: TGTGCCAGCAGCTCCAGGAACCTTCAAGAGACCCAGTACTTC. This codes for CASSSRNLQETQYF.

This clone was seen more than once but under ten times. The chain carries TRBV18 and TRBJ2-1; unclear D gene. Per the germline V gene, CDR1 is KGHSH and CDR2 is LQKENI. The CDR3 has 13 residues. V lost 3 bases, J lost 6 bases, and 9 bases lay in between. The CDR3: CASSPTAANEQFF. As DNA, the CDR3 is TGTGCCAGCTCACCGACTGCGGCCAATGAGCAGTTCTTC.

This clone was found a few times. The chain is built from TRBV9 and TRBJ2-5, with D possibly being TRBD1 (5 bases). The germline V gene encodes CDR1 SGDLS and CDR2 YYNGEE. This CDR3 contains 16 residues. With 3 bases removed from V and 2 bases from J, the gap between germline ends came to 17 bases. This CDR3 is CASSAPWGSPQETQYF. CDR3 in DNA: TGTGCCAGCAGCGCCCCGTGGGGCAGCCCTCAAGAGACCCAGTACTTC.

This clone has more than one count but fewer than ten. The chain carries TRBV14 and TRBJ2-5; 13 bases align to TRBD2. Looked up from germline, CDR1 is SGHDN and CDR2 is FVKESK. The CDR3 spans 18 residues. V trimming: 0 bases; J trimming: 1 base; junction bases outside the gene matches: 5. The CDR3 protein is CASSQERTSGRAQETQYF. In DNA form, the CDR3 reads TGTGCCAGCAGCCAAGAAAGAACTAGCGGGAGGGCCCAAGAGACCCAGTACTTC.

This clone has only a few counts. V is TRBV5-1 and J is TRBJ1-2; TRBD1 might be the D (6 bases). The V end lost 2 bases, the J end lost 6 bases, and 14 bases lay between the germline ends. Germline values: CDR1 SGHRS, CDR2 YFSETQ. CDR3 length: 14 residues. The CDR3 here is CASSFSRTDHGYTF. In DNA, the CDR3 is TGCGCCAGCAGCTTTAGTCGGACAGACCATGGCTACACCTTC.

This clone was counted a few times. The chain has TRBV7-9 and TRBJ2-2, with D unresolved. CDR3 length: 17 residues. Germline CDR1 SEHNR, CDR2 FQNEAQ (reference sequence). The V and J ends lost 5 bases and 0 bases respectively, with 16 bases between them. The DNA of the CDR3 is TGTGCCAGCAGCCCCACCCGAGGACGTTCGAACACCGGGGAGCTGTTTTTT. Residues: CASSPTRGRSNTGELFF. The full variable domain, in which reference TRBV7-9 and TRBJ2-2 provide the parts outside the CDR3, is DTGVSQNPRHKITKRGQNVTFRCDPISEHNRLYWYRQTLGQGPEFLTYFQNEAQLEKSRLLSDRFSAERPKGSFSTLEIQRTEQGDSAMYLCASSPTRGRSNTGELFFGEGSRLTVL.

Only a few counts were recorded for this clone. As DNA, the CDR3 is TGTGCCGTTCAAACCGGGACTTTAAACACCGGGGAGCTGTTTTTT. It specifies CAVQTGTLNTGELFF. The chain joins TRBV10-3 to TRBJ2-2, with D tentatively TRBD2 (6 bases). Germline V CDR1 and CDR2: ENHRY, SYGVKD. CDR3 size: 15 residues. Trimming took off 11 bases at V and 2 bases at J, with 18 bases between the two ends.

This chain uses TRBV4-3 with TRBJ2-5, with D perhaps matching TRBD2 (6 bases). Looked up from germline, CDR1 is LGHNA and CDR2 is YSLEER. V was pared by 4 bases and J by 2 bases, with 23 bases between. CDR3 length equals 18 residues. This CDR3 is CASSPVGRELSGQETQYF. CDR3 nucleotide sequence: TGCGCCAGCAGCCCCGTAGGACGGGAGCTCTCGGGGCAAGAGACCCAGTACTTC.

The sample holds many counts of this clone. The chain combines TRBV5-4 with TRBJ2-2; unclear D gene. The germline V gene encodes CDR1 SGHNT and CDR2 YYREEE (reference sequence). CDR3 length: 13 amino acids. The germline V and J ends were trimmed by 4 bases and 6 bases, with 10 bases remaining between them. CDR3 region: CASSNTPAGELFF. The CDR3 bases are TGTGCCAGCAGCAACACTCCAGCCGGGGAGCTGTTTTTT.

The chain couples TRBV27 to TRBJ1-6; D might be TRBD1 (6 bases). The V and J ends lost 9 bases and 5 bases respectively, with 11 bases between them. Germline values: CDR1 MNHEY, CDR2 SMNVEV (reference sequence). This CDR3 spans 13 amino acids. The DNA of the CDR3 is TGTGCCAGTAAAACAGGGAATAATTCACCCCTCCACTTT. This codes for CASKTGNNSPLHF.

A word on this clone: The same CDR3 arises from other DNA sequences in this sample as well. This rearrangement joins TRBV19 to TRBJ1-2, with 8 bases fitting TRBD1. Germline CDR1 reads LNHDA; CDR2 reads SQIVND (reference sequence). The CDR3 is made up of 15 amino acids. With V trimmed by 6 bases and J by 3 bases, 9 bases remained unmatched. The CDR3 DNA sequence: TGTGCCAGTAGCCGAGGGACAGGCGACTACTATGGCTACACCTTC. Its translation is CASSRGTGDYYGYTF.

The V gene is TRBV5-1, the J gene TRBJ2-5; D is unresolved. Germline CDR1 SGHRS, CDR2 YFSETQ. This CDR3 comprises 15 residues. V was cut by 0 bases and J by 3 bases, with 12 bases left in between. CDR3 protein: CASSLVPQSEETQYF. The CDR3 region has the DNA TGCGCCAGCAGCTTGGTACCACAAAGCGAAGAGACCCAGTACTTC. The whole variable domain, filled in from reference TRBV5-1 and TRBJ2-5, reads KAGVTQTPRYLIKTRGQQVTLSCSPISGHRSVSWYQQTPGQGLQFLFEYFSETQRNKGNFPGRFSGRQFSNSRSEMNVSTLELGDSALYLCASSLVPQSEETQYFGPGTRLLVL.

This clone has only a few counts. The chain couples TRBV7-3 to TRBJ2-1; 12 bases line up with TRBD2. The germline CDR1 and CDR2 sequences are SGHTA and FQGTGA. The CDR3 spans 15 residues. V shed 4 bases, J shed 8 bases, and the junction held 6 bases outside the gene matches. This chain's CDR3 is CASSSTTSGSYEQFF. The DNA for the CDR3 is TGTGCCAGCAGCTCTACGACTAGCGGGAGTTATGAGCAGTTCTTC.

At least ten counts were recorded for this clone. V gene TRBV5-8 combines with J gene TRBJ2-5; D not resolved. The germline V gene has CDR1 SGHTS and CDR2 YDEGEE. V was shortened by 2 bases and J by 1 base, with 6 bases between the two germline ends. The CDR3 contains 13 residues. The CDR3 region is CASSLRSQETQYF. CDR3 DNA sequence: TGTGCCAGCAGCTTAAGATCCCAAGAGACCCAGTACTTC.

This clone was detected only a few times. The rearrangement uses TRBV19 and TRBJ1-5; D uncertain. The germline V and J ends were trimmed by 3 bases and 3 bases, with 12 bases remaining between them. The CDR3 contains 15 residues. Germline assignment: CDR1 LNHDA and CDR2 SQIVND (reference sequence). The chain's CDR3 is CASSIRPFDNQPQHF. In nucleotides, the CDR3 is TGTGCCAGTAGTATTCGACCTTTCGACAATCAGCCCCAGCATTTT. The variable domain in full, completed from reference TRBV19 and TRBJ1-5, reads DGGITQSPKYLFRKEGQNVTLSCEQNLNHDAMYWYRQDPGQGLRLIYYSQIVNDFQKGDIAEGYSVSREKKESFPLTVTSAQKNPTAFYLCASSIRPFDNQPQHFGDGTRLSIL.

The rearrangement joins TRBV29-1 to TRBJ2-7, with 10 bases fitting TRBD1. The CDR3 runs to 13 residues. V was pared by 7 bases and J by 6 bases, with 9 bases of the junction left unmatched. Per the germline V gene, CDR1 is SQVTM and CDR2 is ANQGSEA. In DNA, the CDR3 is TGCAGCGCGGGGGGACAGGGGCTCGGCGAGCAGTACTTC. Translation gives CSAGGQGLGEQYF.

The chain links TRBV7-9 to TRBJ2-3; D uncertain. Between the trimmed V and J ends, which lost 3 bases and 6 bases, there was a span of 19 bases. This CDR3 is built from 16 residues. CDR1 SEHNR and CDR2 FQNEAQ come from the germline V gene (reference sequence). CDR3 DNA sequence: TGTGCCAGCAGCTTTTCCCCGGGCCAGAGGCGCGATACGCAGTATTTT. Translation: CASSFSPGQRRDTQYF.

This clone appeared many times. The rearrangement uses TRBV6-1 and TRBJ1-4; D not resolved. V was trimmed by 4 bases and J by 5 bases, leaving 8 bases between them. Germline V CDR1 and CDR2: MNHNS, SASEGT. This CDR3 has 13 residues. Written as DNA, the CDR3 is TGTGCCAGCAGTGTGGACGGAAATGAAAAACTGTTTTTT. It specifies CASSVDGNEKLFF.

This clone was seen more than once but under ten times. This rearrangement joins TRBV28 to TRBJ2-3; unclear D gene. The CDR3 consists of 13 residues. Germline values: CDR1 MDHEN, CDR2 SYDVKM. With 5 bases removed from V and 6 bases from J, the gap between germline ends came to 12 bases. CDR3 protein: CASSGPGVDTQYF. CDR3 DNA: TGTGCCAGCAGTGGACCGGGTGTGGATACGCAGTATTTT.

This chain links TRBV19 with TRBJ2-5, with TRBD1 as a possible D gene (5 bases). This CDR3 has 13 residues. The germline CDR1 and CDR2 sequences are LNHDA and SQIVND (reference sequence). The V and J ends lost 6 bases and 2 bases respectively, with 10 bases between them. The CDR3 region is CASRPRQQETQYF. The CDR3 DNA follows: TGTGCCAGTAGGCCTCGACAGCAAGAGACCCAGTACTTC.

The sample holds a few counts of this clone. The chain couples TRBV1 to TRBJ1-3. TRBV1 is noted as a pseudogene. There are 16 residues in the CDR3. The CDR3 reads CTSSQEPLTSGNTIYF. The CDR3 DNA sequence: TGCACCAGCAGCCAAGAGCCACTTACATCTGGAAACACCATATATTTT.

J is TRBJ2-6 and V is TRBV14; D might be TRBD2 (6 bases). Germline values: CDR1 SGHDN, CDR2 FVKESK. Trimming left V 4 bases short and J 0 bases short, with 19 bases between. The CDR3 runs 19 residues. CDR3 bases: TGTGCCAGCAGCCCCCTCCTCGGGAGAGGCCACTCTGGGGCCAACGTCCTGACTTTC. Its protein is CASSPLLGRGHSGANVLTF.

CDR3 in DNA: TGTGCCAGCAGCTTAGAATCCACAGGGAACTATGGCTACACCTTC. Translated: CASSLESTGNYGYTF. The V call is TRBV7-2, the J call TRBJ1-2; D might be TRBD1 (6 bases). The CDR3 is made up of 15 amino acids. V lost 1 base and J lost 2, with 11 bases in between. Germline loops: CDR1 SGHTA, CDR2 FQGNSA.